The clone carrying this T cell receptor (beta chain) was seen at least ten times. What it binds is unknown. This sample was taken from a study of regulatory T cells in long-lasting Graves disease. Study outcomes and limitations: Possibly, accuracy suffered from the small sample size. Tissue studied was limited to peripheral blood, excluding thyroid tissue. There were preferences for TRBV28, TRBJ1-2 and TRBJ2-5 in persistent disease.

As to time point: persistent/refractory GD, antithyroid drugs over 5 years with positive TRAb. RNA from PBMCs was the source of the TCR library. To make TCR beta libraries, researchers used iRepertoire HTBI primers and Arm-PCR of CDR3 regions. TCRdb independently ran MiXCR on the multiplex PCR reads; one entry per CDR3 protein. The data hold hundreds of thousands of distinct CDR3 sequences, with 30% observed a single time. Germline V CDR1 and CDR2: MDHEN, SYDVKM. V dropped 2 bases and J dropped 4; count of bases not matched to a gene: 4. This CDR3 comprises 14 residues. Material: peripheral blood mononuclear cells (PBMCs), obtained when the disease was refractory, from a patient treated with antithyroid drugs. The sequence was collected from a female donor with Graves disease. The V call is TRBV28, the J call TRBJ1-2, with TRBD1 identical over 7 bases. The CDR3 protein is CASSLRGHGYGYTF. The CDR3 DNA reads as TGTGCCAGCAGTTTAAGGGGGCATGGCTATGGCTACACCTTC.